This passage covers 24 T cell receptor beta chains from one sample sequenced in a study of blood T cell repertoires in COVID-19. Measured with immunoSEQ multiplex PCR; TCRdb has only the in-frame clones, and not every one. Among fewer than 200,000 clones, under 90% were seen once, and the ten largest hold around 7%. Input material: peripheral blood. These receptor sequences come from a human donor in a cohort sampled during active COVID-19.

V usage is TRBV15 and J usage is TRBJ2-7, with D possibly matching TRBD1 (6 bases). Germline lookup yields CDR1 LNHNV and CDR2 YYDKDF (reference sequence). The CDR3 runs 16 residues. Between the trimmed V and J ends, which lost 4 bases and 0 bases, there was a span of 16 bases. The DNA for the CDR3 is TGTGCCACCAGCAAGGACAGCGCCTTAGTCTCCTACGAGCAGTACTTC. As protein: CATSKDSALVSYEQYF.

V usage is TRBV6-5 and J usage is TRBJ2-2; D remains unclear. Germline CDR1 reads MNHEY; CDR2 reads SVGAGI. The CDR3 spans 14 residues. Deletions cut 6 bases from V and 0 bases from J, with 8 bases between. The CDR3, as DNA: TGTGCCAGCAGCCCAGGCCCGAACACCGGGGAGCTGTTTTTT. Translation gives CASSPGPNTGELFF.

CDR3 in amino acids: CASSDTGEGNTIYF. The CDR3 bases are TGTGCCAGCAGCGACACAGGAGAAGGAAACACCATATATTTT. The rearrangement joins TRBV5-6 to TRBJ1-3; weak D call: TRBD1 (5 bases). The CDR3 has 14 amino acids. The V end was cut by 4 bases, the J end by 4 bases, with 12 bases between. Germline CDR1 SGHDT, CDR2 YYEEEE.

This chain connects TRBV4-1 to TRBJ1-4; D call uncertain. V was shortened by 1 base and J by 2 bases, with 11 bases between the two germline ends. Germline lookup yields CDR1 MGHRA and CDR2 YSYEKL. This CDR3 contains 16 residues. The CDR3 nucleotides read TGCGCCAGCAGCCAAGGTTCGCAGACTACTAATGAAAAACTGTTTTTT. The encoded protein is CASSQGSQTTNEKLFF.

The chain uses TRBV15 and TRBJ2-1; D is possibly TRBD2 (5 bases). The V end was cut by 7 bases, the J end by 0 bases, with 10 bases between. Germline V gene lookup returns CDR1 LNHNV and CDR2 YYDKDF (reference sequence). The CDR3 has 14 residues. The CDR3 DNA follows: TGTGCCACCAAGGAGGAGAGCTCCTACAATGAGCAGTTCTTC. It is translated as CATKEESSYNEQFF.

V is TRBV27 and J is TRBJ2-5; D might be TRBD2 (7 bases). CDR3 length equals 13 residues. CDR1 is MNHEY, CDR2 SMNVEV, per germline (reference sequence). Deletions cut 5 bases from V and 7 bases from J, with 14 bases between. CDR3 nucleotide sequence: TGTGCCAGCAGTAGGGGGGGCGCAGGGACCCAGTACTTC. Protein product: CASSRGGAGTQYF.

The sample holds a few counts of this clone. The V call is TRBV11-2, the J call TRBJ2-7; the D gene is possibly TRBD1 (7 bases). Per germline, CDR1 SGHAT and CDR2 FQNNGV. This CDR3 is 16 amino acids long. The ends were cut back, 5 bases at V and 2 bases at J, with 19 bases in the middle. CDR3 coding DNA: TGTGCCAGCAGCACCCTGACAGGGAGGTTAACCTACGAGCAGTACTTC. This translates into CASSTLTGRLTYEQYF.

The J gene is TRBJ1-1, the V gene TRBV5-1; maybe TRBD1 (5 bases). The ends were cut back, 4 bases at V and 8 bases at J, with 12 bases in the middle. Germline lookup yields CDR1 SGHRS and CDR2 YFSETQ. The CDR3 runs to 12 residues. The CDR3 region has the DNA TGCGCCAGCAGCCCCCCAGGGAAAGAAGCTTTCTTT. Translating it yields CASSPPGKEAFF.

This clone was counted once. The gene calls are TRBV4-1 and TRBJ1-2, with 8 bases lining up with TRBD1. The trim removed 1 base at V and 7 bases at J, leaving 8 bases unmatched. The CDR3 has 15 amino acids. Germline CDR1 reads MGHRA; CDR2 reads YSYEKL. This CDR3 reads CASSQGLGQGVGYTF. CDR3 nucleotides: TGCGCCAGCAGCCAAGGACTTGGACAGGGAGTTGGCTACACCTTC.

This chain uses TRBV7-2 with TRBJ1-6; D unresolved. This CDR3 region has 14 residues. CDR1 is SGHTA, CDR2 FQGNSA, per germline. Deletions cut 2 bases from V and 2 bases from J, with 4 bases between. CDR3 amino acids: CASSLLPYNSPLHF. The CDR3 nucleotides are TGTGCCAGCAGCTTACTCCCCTATAATTCACCCCTCCACTTT.

The chain joins TRBV6-5 to TRBJ2-3; 9 bases align to TRBD2. This CDR3 has 16 residues. In germline, CDR1 is MNHEY, CDR2 SVGAGI. The trim removed 3 bases at V and 2 bases at J, leaving 6 bases unmatched. The CDR3 reads CASSYGRGGFTDTQYF. CDR3 bases: TGTGCCAGCAGTTATGGGCGGGGGGGTTTCACAGATACGCAGTATTTT.

Of note for this clone: This CDR3 is also generated by other DNA sequences in the sample. The V call is TRBV5-1, the J call TRBJ2-3, with a tentative D call TRBD2 (6 bases). Trimming shortened V by 0 bases and J by 0 bases, and 11 bases separated the two germline ends. Germline V gene data show CDR1 as SGHRS and CDR2 as YFSETQ. CDR3 size: 16 residues. CDR3 protein: CASSLGGGASTDTQYF. CDR3 coding DNA: TGCGCCAGCAGCTTGGGCGGCGGGGCTAGCACAGATACGCAGTATTTT.

The chain employs TRBV2 and TRBJ2-7, with TRBD1 matching 11 bases. The germline V gene encodes CDR1 SNHLY and CDR2 FYNNEI. CDR3 length: 15 amino acids. Losses at the gene ends were 6 bases for V and 0 bases for J; bases not matched to a gene: 4. The CDR3 region has the DNA TGTGCCAGCAGATATGGACAGGGGGCCTCCTACGAGCAGTACTTC. This encodes CASRYGQGASYEQYF.

The chain links TRBV30 to TRBJ1-2; D is ambiguous. This CDR3 has 13 residues. Germline V gives CDR1 GTSNPN, CDR2 SVGIG (reference sequence). Trimming cost V 0 bases and J 0 bases, with 5 bases left between them. DNA of the CDR3: TGTGCCTGGAGTGTAAGAGCTAACTATGGCTACACCTTC. It is translated as CAWSVRANYGYTF. Drawing the rest from reference TRBV30 and TRBJ1-2, the complete variable domain is SQTIHQWPATLVQPVGSPLSLECTVEGTSNPNLYWYRQAAGRGLQLLFYSVGIGQISSEVPQNLSASRPQDRQFILSSKKLLLSDSGFYLCAWSVRANYGYTFGSGTRLTVV.

The chain links TRBV27 to TRBJ1-4; D possibly corresponds to TRBD1 (6 bases). The V end was cut by 8 bases, the J end by 2 bases, with 12 bases between. This CDR3 comprises 14 residues. The V gene's germline CDR1 is MNHEY and CDR2 SMNVEV (reference sequence). The CDR3 nucleotides are TGTGCCAGCGGAAACAGGGCTACTAATGAAAAACTGTTTTTT. It yields the protein CASGNRATNEKLFF.

This rearrangement joins TRBV12-3 or TRBV12-4 to TRBJ2-7, with 7 bases lining up with TRBD1. The CDR3 is 12 residues long. The junction had 4 bases not matched to a gene; V was cut back by 5 bases and J by 6 bases. The CDR3 region has the DNA TGTGCCAGCAGTCGGACAGGCGGCGAGCAGTACTTC. Encoded protein: CASSRTGGEQYF.

The CDR3 DNA sequence: TGCGCCAGCAGCCAAGGCTATGGCGGGGAGGACCAAGAGACCCAGTACTTC. As protein: CASSQGYGGEDQETQYF. This chain joins TRBV4-1 and TRBJ2-5; weak D call: TRBD2 (6 bases). CDR1 is MGHRA, CDR2 YSYEKL, per germline. V shed 1 base and J shed 0 bases, with 15 bases lying between them. The CDR3 covers 17 residues.

This clone was picked up one time. The chain joins TRBV7-9 to TRBJ2-5; no reliable D call. Germline lookup yields CDR1 SEHNR and CDR2 FQNEAQ (reference sequence). This CDR3 region has 14 residues. Between the trimmed V and J ends, which lost 1 base and 0 bases, there was a span of 6 bases. CDR3 in amino acids: CASSLVADQETQYF. The CDR3 region has the DNA TGTGCCAGCAGCTTAGTGGCAGACCAAGAGACCCAGTACTTC.

This clone was seen a single time. This rearrangement joins TRBV23-1 to TRBJ2-5; D perhaps matches TRBD2 (6 bases). TRBV23-1 is an open reading frame whose function is uncertain. The CDR3 extends over 14 amino acids. Deletions cut 6 bases from V and 2 bases from J, with 13 bases between. The CDR3 nucleotides are TGCGCCAGCAGAGGGATGGGACTGCAAGAGACCCAGTACTTC. Its protein product is CASRGMGLQETQYF.

J is TRBJ2-3 and V is TRBV5-1; possible D gene TRBD2, 6 bases. V was pared by 5 bases and J by 2 bases, with 12 bases between. Germline CDR1 reads SGHRS; CDR2 reads YFSETQ. CDR3 length equals 14 residues. This CDR3 is CASSPGSHTDTQYF. The CDR3 coding sequence is TGCGCCAGCAGTCCCGGGAGCCACACAGATACGCAGTATTTT. The whole variable domain, filled in from reference TRBV5-1 and TRBJ2-3, reads KAGVTQTPRYLIKTRGQQVTLSCSPISGHRSVSWYQQTPGQGLQFLFEYFSETQRNKGNFPGRFSGRQFSNSRSEMNVSTLELGDSALYLCASSPGSHTDTQYFGPGTRLTVL.

The rearrangement uses TRBV7-2 and TRBJ2-1, with TRBD1 as a possible D gene (6 bases). Germline-derived CDR1 and CDR2 are SGHTA and FQGNSA. The CDR3 covers 15 residues. Trimming cost V 0 bases and J 4 bases, with 10 bases left between them. For the CDR3, the DNA is TGTGCCAGCAGCTTAGCACAGACAGGTTACAATGAGCAGTTCTTC. This gives the protein CASSLAQTGYNEQFF.

V gene TRBV5-4 combines with J gene TRBJ2-7; 7 positions match TRBD2. CDR1 SGHNT and CDR2 YYREEE come from the germline V gene (reference sequence). The CDR3 loop spans 15 amino acids. V dropped 4 bases and J dropped 6; count of bases not matched to a gene: 13. The DNA of the CDR3 is TGTGCCAGCAGCCCTCGGGGGGTCGGGTTCTCCGAGCAGTACTTC. This sequence encodes CASSPRGVGFSEQYF.

V is TRBV19 and J is TRBJ1-2; 7 nucleotides align to TRBD1. V shed 1 base and J 4 bases; nucleotides not matched to a gene: 3. CDR3 length: 14 residues. Germline assignment: CDR1 LNHDA and CDR2 SQIVND (reference sequence). This CDR3 is CASSIGGGAYGYTF. The CDR3 DNA sequence: TGTGCCAGTAGTATAGGAGGGGGCGCCTATGGCTACACCTTC.

The chain couples TRBV14 to TRBJ2-5; the match to TRBD2 covers 8 bases. Unmatched junction bases numbered 7, after V lost 1 base and J lost 0 bases. The CDR3 has 17 residues. In germline, CDR1 is SGHDN, CDR2 FVKESK. The CDR3 loop reads CASSQGTSLTYQETQYF. CDR3 coding DNA: TGTGCCAGCAGCCAAGGGACTAGCCTCACGTACCAAGAGACCCAGTACTTC.